This TCR beta chain was obtained from a study of Ad26.COV2.S vaccination and SARS-CoV-2 variants. Study background: Doses of Ad26.COV2.S were injected into muscle once or twice, 56 days apart.

The table came from immunoSEQ multiplex PCR; TCRdb's copy has only in-frame clones and leaves some out. This table holds about 390,000 clones, around nine tenths found once. The V gene lost 8 bases and the J gene lost 0 bases, with 21 bases spanning the gap. The CDR3 runs to 17 residues. CDR1 and CDR2 (germline): MNHEY, SMNVEV (reference sequence). The treatment: 19 received Ad26.COV2.S at low or high dose, single or two shots; about five received placebo; per-sample allocation not given. Day 63 following the first vaccine or placebo injection was when the samples were taken. An adult of 18-55 years in Boston served as donor.

V usage is TRBV27 and J usage is TRBJ2-3; D assignment may be TRBD1 or TRBD2 (5 bases each). The starting material was peripheral blood, obtained in a trial of Ad26.COV2.S vaccine versus placebo. This receptor was obtained from a person aged 18-65 years who received the Ad26.COV2.S COVID-19 vaccine or a placebo. In DNA, the CDR3 is TGTGCCAGCGAAGACAGAGGGTATTTTTCTAGCACAGATACGCAGTATTTT. Its protein product is CASEDRGYFSSTDTQYF.